This TCR beta chain was sequenced in a study of CD8+ T cells in alopecia areata. General observations from the study: Lesional tissue from the scalp (especially in alopecia totalis/universalis) showed higher clonality than normal scalp.

This CDR3 is built from 14 residues. V lost 5 bases, J lost 8 bases, and 5 bases stayed unmatched. Germline V gene sequence: CDR1 MNHEY, CDR2 SVGAGI. Extraction of RNA preceded its reverse transcription into cDNA, which served as the sequencing template. This table comes from immunoSEQ multiplex PCR, and its TCRdb copy is limited to in-frame clones, with some not included. The sample shows some 180,000 clones, 56% of them seen only once. This clone was counted between two and nine times. Its antigen is unknown. The receptor was isolated from a human donor in good health. The sample taken for sequencing was CD8+ T cells sorted from blood. The chain links TRBV6-5 to TRBJ2-1; 11 positions match TRBD2. CDR3 amino acids: CASSHSGGADEQFF. CDR3 sequence (DNA): TGTGCCAGCAGTCATAGCGGGGGGGCCGATGAGCAGTTCTTC.